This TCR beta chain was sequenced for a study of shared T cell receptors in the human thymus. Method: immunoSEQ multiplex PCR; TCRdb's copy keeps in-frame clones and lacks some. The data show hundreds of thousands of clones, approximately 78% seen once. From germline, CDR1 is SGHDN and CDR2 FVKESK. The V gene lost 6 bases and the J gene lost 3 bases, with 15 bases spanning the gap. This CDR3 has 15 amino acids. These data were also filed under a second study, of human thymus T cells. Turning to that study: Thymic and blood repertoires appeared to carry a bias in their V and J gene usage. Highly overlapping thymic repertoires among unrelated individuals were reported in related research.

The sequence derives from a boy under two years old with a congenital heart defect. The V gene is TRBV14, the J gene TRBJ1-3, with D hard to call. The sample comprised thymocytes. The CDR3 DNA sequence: TGTGCCAGCAGTCAAAATTCGGGGTATGGAAACACCATATATTTT. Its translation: CASSQNSGYGNTIYF.